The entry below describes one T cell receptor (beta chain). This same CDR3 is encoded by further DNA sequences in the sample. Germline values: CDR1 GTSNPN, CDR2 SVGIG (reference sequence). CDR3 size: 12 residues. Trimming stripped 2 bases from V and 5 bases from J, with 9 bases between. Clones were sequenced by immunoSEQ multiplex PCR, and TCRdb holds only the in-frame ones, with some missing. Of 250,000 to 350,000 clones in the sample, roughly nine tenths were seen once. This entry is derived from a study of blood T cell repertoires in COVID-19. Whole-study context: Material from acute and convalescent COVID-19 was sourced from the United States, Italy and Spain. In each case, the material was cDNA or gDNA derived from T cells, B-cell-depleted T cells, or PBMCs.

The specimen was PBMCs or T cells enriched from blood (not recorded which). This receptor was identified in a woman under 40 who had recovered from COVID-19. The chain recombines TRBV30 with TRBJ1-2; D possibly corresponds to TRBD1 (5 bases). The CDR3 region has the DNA TGTGCCTGGAGTCCTGGGGCGTATGGCTACACCTTC. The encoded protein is CAWSPGAYGYTF.